This passage covers 30 T cell receptor beta chains from one sample sequenced in a study of Graves' ophthalmopathy and Graves' hyperthyroidism. Amplification of TCR beta CDR3 regions used RNA transcripts. The first round was an RT-PCR with HTBI primers, and the second round was a multiplex PCR. MiXCR, applied by TCRdb to the multiplex PCR reads, yields one record per CDR3 protein. Seen here are 500,000 to 600,000 distinct CDR3 sequences, 39% observed once, and the top ten hold about 4.2%. The specimen was peripheral blood or thyroid tissue (not recorded which). The receptors come from an adult man with Graves' hyperthyroidism.

This clonotype came up many times. The genes are TRBV7-9 and TRBJ1-6; possible D gene TRBD1, 6 bases. Per germline, CDR1 SEHNR and CDR2 FQNEAQ (reference sequence). The CDR3 extends over 15 amino acids. V lost 1 base and J lost 5, with 9 bases in between. The CDR3 DNA sequence: TGTGCCAGCAGCTTAGAGGGGGGGAATAATTCACCCCTCCACTTT. It encodes CASSLEGGNNSPLHF.

This clonotype was recorded at least ten times. The CDR3 sequence is CSASLTSPIPNSPLHF. CDR3 nucleotides: TGCAGTGCTAGCCTGACATCTCCTATCCCTAATTCACCCCTCCACTTT. This chain links TRBV20-1 with TRBJ1-6, with D unclear. Germline V gene sequence: CDR1 DFQATT, CDR2 SNEGSKA (reference sequence). Trimming stripped 3 bases from V and 6 bases from J, with 18 bases between. There are 16 residues in the CDR3.

This clonotype was seen a single time. V gene TRBV29-1 combines with J gene TRBJ2-7, with 8 bases identical to TRBD1. V was clipped by 8 bases and J by 6 bases; unmatched bases: 12. CDR1 and CDR2 from the germline V gene are SQVTM and ANQGSEA. The CDR3 runs to 13 residues. CDR3 region: CSRGTGQVSEQYF. DNA of the CDR3: TGCAGCCGAGGAACGGGACAGGTCTCCGAGCAGTACTTC.

The rearrangement joins TRBV11-1 to TRBJ1-4; tentative D call: TRBD1 (5 bases). Trimming cost V 5 bases and J 0 bases, with 25 bases left between them. Germline V CDR1 and CDR2: SGHAT, FQDESV (reference sequence). The CDR3 extends over 20 amino acids. The CDR3 spells CASSAPWGGPEQTTNEKLFF. The CDR3 DNA sequence: TGTGCCAGCAGCGCCCCTTGGGGGGGACCGGAACAGACAACTAATGAAAAACTGTTTTTT.

This clonotype was seen repeatedly, ten times or more. The chain uses TRBV19 and TRBJ1-4, with D unclear. This CDR3 has 14 residues. In germline, CDR1 is LNHDA, CDR2 SQIVND (reference sequence). The V and J ends lost 3 bases and 5 bases respectively, with 10 bases between them. The CDR3 coding sequence is TGTGCCAGTAGTATCTGGGCCGAAAATGAAAAACTGTTTTTT. It codes for CASSIWAENEKLFF.

This rearrangement joins TRBV29-1 to TRBJ1-1; 7 nucleotides match TRBD1. The CDR3 spans 12 residues. From germline, CDR1 is SQVTM and CDR2 ANQGSEA. With V trimmed by 8 bases and J by 4 bases, 7 bases remained unmatched. The CDR3 region is CSLATGLTEAFF. CDR3 sequence (DNA): TGCAGCTTGGCGACAGGGCTCACTGAAGCTTTCTTT.

The chain combines TRBV4-2 with TRBJ2-7; D remains ambiguous. Trimming cost V 0 bases and J 0 bases, with 9 bases left between them. Germline lookup yields CDR1 LGHNA and CDR2 YNFKEQ. This CDR3 region has 15 residues. This CDR3 is CASSQEPFLSYEQYF. CDR3 bases: TGTGCCAGCAGCCAAGAGCCGTTCCTCTCCTACGAGCAGTACTTC.

There are a few counts of this clonotype. V gene TRBV19 combines with J gene TRBJ2-2; D ambiguous. This CDR3 is built from 11 residues. Germline V gene sequence: CDR1 LNHDA, CDR2 SQIVND (reference sequence). V was cut by 7 bases and J by 8 bases, with 8 bases left in between. The CDR3 loop is CASTLGGELFF. CDR3 sequence (DNA): TGTGCCAGTACCCTGGGGGGGGAGCTGTTTTTT.

This clonotype was detected only a few times. The gene calls are TRBV7-3 and TRBJ1-4; the D gene is possibly TRBD1 (5 bases). CDR1 and CDR2 from the germline V gene are SGHTA and FQGTGA. Trimming removed 6 bases from V and 0 bases from J, with 14 bases in between. This CDR3 spans 16 amino acids. The CDR3 protein is CASSRTLSSTNEKLFF. CDR3 coding DNA: TGTGCCAGCAGTCGGACACTCTCATCAACTAATGAAAAACTGTTTTTT.

The rearrangement joins TRBV6-1 to TRBJ2-5; 10 positions match TRBD2. V dropped 6 bases and J dropped 4; count of bases not matched to a gene: 11. CDR1 and CDR2 (germline): MNHNS, SASEGT. The CDR3 has 16 residues. CDR3 region: CASSSSLAGDVETQYF. The CDR3 coding sequence is TGTGCCAGCAGCTCATCTCTAGCGGGAGACGTAGAGACCCAGTACTTC.

This clonotype appeared many times. The rearrangement uses TRBV19 and TRBJ1-1, with no clear D. V was trimmed by 2 bases and J by 0 bases, leaving 4 bases between them. The CDR3 is 13 residues long. CDR1 LNHDA and CDR2 SQIVND come from the germline V gene (reference sequence). DNA for the CDR3: TGTGCCAGTAGTATATTCATGAACACTGAAGCTTTCTTT. Protein product: CASSIFMNTEAFF.

The chain recombines TRBV2 with TRBJ2-5; 11 nucleotides line up with TRBD2. CDR3 length: 13 residues. Per germline, CDR1 SNHLY and CDR2 FYNNEI. Germline trimming cut 6 bases from V and 7 bases from J; bases unmatched to any gene: 4. The CDR3 here is CASSSTSGRTQYF. The CDR3 DNA reads TGTGCCAGCAGCTCAACTAGCGGGAGGACCCAGTACTTC. The full variable domain, in which reference TRBV2 and TRBJ2-5 provide the parts outside the CDR3, is EPEVTQTPSHQVTQMGQEVILRCVPISNHLYFYWYRQILGQKVEFLVSFYNNEISEKSEIFDDQFSVERPDGSNFTLKIRSTKLEDSAMYFCASSSTSGRTQYFGPGTRLLVL.

The chain uses TRBV7-9 and TRBJ1-2; no definite D call. The CDR3 extends over 14 amino acids. Trimming pared 4 bases from V and 2 bases from J, leaving 11 bases between. Germline V lookup: CDR1 SEHNR, CDR2 FQNEAQ (reference sequence). CDR3 protein: CASSSYDLNYGYTF. As DNA, the CDR3 is TGTGCCAGCAGCTCGTACGACTTGAACTATGGCTACACCTTC.

This chain links TRBV7-9 with TRBJ1-1, with a tentative D call TRBD1 (5 bases). Between the trimmed V and J ends, which lost 3 bases and 1 base, there was a span of 15 bases. The CDR3 spans 16 residues. Germline V CDR1 and CDR2: SEHNR, FQNEAQ (reference sequence). In DNA form, the CDR3 reads TGTGCCAGCAGCTTGGGACTAGCGGGAGAGAACACTGAAGCTTTCTTT. It yields the protein CASSLGLAGENTEAFF.

The V and J genes are TRBV7-9 and TRBJ2-6; maybe TRBD2 (6 bases). The V end was cut by 2 bases, the J end by 4 bases, with 15 bases between. Germline values: CDR1 SEHNR, CDR2 FQNEAQ (reference sequence). This CDR3 is built from 17 residues. The CDR3 DNA reads TGTGCCAGCAGCTTAACCGGGGGTGGGTCGGGGGCCAACGTCCTGACTTTC. Translating it yields CASSLTGGGSGANVLTF. The variable domain in full, with the rest retrieved from reference TRBV7-9 and TRBJ2-6, is DTGVSQNPRHKITKRGQNVTFRCDPISEHNRLYWYRQTLGQGPEFLTYFQNEAQLEKSRLLSDRFSAERPKGSFSTLEIQRTEQGDSAMYLCASSLTGGGSGANVLTFGAGSRLTVL.

The V call is TRBV6-1, the J call TRBJ2-6; D may be TRBD1 (6 bases). The V end lost 5 bases, the J end lost 0 bases, and 17 bases lay between the germline ends. The CDR3 is 18 residues long. Germline-derived CDR1 and CDR2 are MNHNS and SASEGT. This chain's CDR3 is CASSTRLGTFSGANVLTF. Written as DNA, the CDR3 is TGTGCCAGCAGTACCCGTCTGGGGACATTCTCTGGGGCCAACGTCCTGACTTTC.

This clonotype showed up many times. The chain couples TRBV24-1 to TRBJ1-5; weak D call: TRBD1 (5 bases). The V gene's germline CDR1 is KGHDR and CDR2 SFDVKD. This CDR3 spans 13 amino acids. Trimming stripped 5 bases from V and 3 bases from J, with 7 bases between. The CDR3 here is CATSAGFNQPQHF. The CDR3 coding sequence is TGTGCCACCAGTGCAGGGTTCAATCAGCCCCAGCATTTT.

The chain couples TRBV19 to TRBJ1-1; 10 nucleotides line up with TRBD1. CDR1 and CDR2 (germline): LNHDA, SQIVND (reference sequence). Trimming at V came to 5 bases and at J to 6 bases, leaving 21 bases not matched to a gene. The CDR3 runs 19 residues. CDR3 protein: CASSSPRPGQGTFLSEAFF. CDR3 DNA: TGTGCCAGTAGTTCTCCGCGGCCGGGACAGGGGACATTTTTATCTGAAGCTTTCTTT.

About this clonotype: Since a much larger clone is just one base distant, this may be a read error. The V call is TRBV11-2, the J call TRBJ2-5, with unresolved D. The V gene's germline CDR1 is SGHAT and CDR2 FQNNGV. The CDR3 contains 13 residues. The DNA of the CDR3 is TGTGCCAGCAGCTTAGTCCTTCAAGATACCCAGTACTTC. This translates into CASSLVLQDTQYF.

The sample holds a few counts of this clonotype. The chain uses TRBV29-1 and TRBJ2-7, with D perhaps matching TRBD2 (8 bases). The germline CDR1 and CDR2 sequences are SQVTM and ANQGSEA. The length of the CDR3 is 14 residues. Trimming shortened V by 5 bases and J by 5 bases, and 19 bases separated the two germline ends. Written as DNA, the CDR3 is TGCAGCGTTAACAGGGGCTACGGGGGGGACGAGCAGTACTTC. Protein: CSVNRGYGGDEQYF.

A few counts support this clonotype. V is TRBV7-2 and J is TRBJ2-3; TRBD2 matches at 9 bases. Trimming cost V 2 bases and J 2 bases; bases outside gene matches: 2. Germline V gene lookup returns CDR1 SGHTA and CDR2 FQGNSA. The CDR3 has 15 residues. The chain's CDR3 is CASSLLAGFTDTQYF. The CDR3 nucleotides read TGTGCCAGCAGCTTACTAGCGGGGTTCACAGATACGCAGTATTTT.

This chain connects TRBV7-2 to TRBJ1-2, with a weak D call TRBD1 (5 bases). Germline loops: CDR1 SGHTA, CDR2 FQGNSA. V was shortened by 5 bases and J by 6 bases, with 16 bases between the two germline ends. The CDR3 consists of 14 residues. The CDR3 region has the DNA TGTGCCAGCAGCCCCCCCGGGACGGGGAATGGCTACACCTTC. Translating it yields CASSPPGTGNGYTF.

This clonotype was found a few times. J is TRBJ2-7 and V is TRBV18; D gene uncertain. The CDR3 consists of 15 residues. Trimming took 1 base from V and 2 from J, leaving 12 bases between them. The germline V gene has CDR1 KGHSH and CDR2 LQKENI. CDR3 protein: CASSPLPPGTYEQYF. CDR3 coding DNA: TGTGCCAGCTCACCACTTCCCCCAGGAACCTACGAGCAGTACTTC. Complete variable domain (other parts from reference TRBV18 and TRBJ2-7): NAGVMQNPRHLVRRRGQEARLRCSPMKGHSHVYWYRQLPEEGLKFMVYLQKENIIDESGMPKERFSAEFPKEGPSILRIQQVVRGDSAAYFCASSPLPPGTYEQYFGPGTRLTVT.

This clonotype was detected many times. The rearrangement uses TRBV6-5 and TRBJ2-5; 7 bases are shared with TRBD2. The CDR3 totals 13 residues. V lost 0 bases, J lost 7 bases, and 2 bases stayed unmatched. CDR1 is MNHEY and CDR2 is SVGAGI in the germline V gene. The CDR3 DNA is TGTGCCAGCAGTTACTCGTCGGGGGGGACCCAGTACTTC. It encodes CASSYSSGGTQYF.

The sample holds many counts of this clonotype. The CDR3 spells CATYPGNTPYEQYF. CDR3 bases: TGTGCCACCTACCCGGGGAACACCCCCTACGAGCAGTACTTC. J is TRBJ2-7 and V is TRBV6-5; a weak D match, TRBD2 (5 bases). V was shortened by 10 bases and J by 2 bases, with 18 bases between the two germline ends. CDR1 MNHEY and CDR2 SVGAGI come from the germline V gene. The CDR3 length is 14 residues.

The genes are TRBV7-2 and TRBJ2-1; D gene unclear. Trimming shortened V by 5 bases and J by 10 bases, and 12 bases separated the two germline ends. The germline gives CDR1 SGHTA, CDR2 FQGNSA. The CDR3 is 12 residues long. The CDR3 DNA follows: TGTGCCAGCAGCCATACCTCATGGGAGCAGTTCTTC. Translation gives CASSHTSWEQFF.

The J gene is TRBJ2-7, the V gene TRBV7-9; TRBD1 is a possible D gene (6 bases). Germline CDR1 and CDR2: SEHNR and FQNEAQ (reference sequence). The germline V and J ends were trimmed by 6 bases and 5 bases, with 14 bases remaining between them. The length of the CDR3 is 13 residues. The CDR3 DNA is TGTGCCAGCAGTTACGCAGGGGACCACGAGCAGTACTTC. This encodes CASSYAGDHEQYF.

The chain combines TRBV5-1 with TRBJ2-5; 8 nucleotides align to TRBD1. The CDR3 runs 17 residues. V lost 4 bases to trimming and J lost 6 bases; unmatched junction nucleotides: 17. Per germline, CDR1 SGHRS and CDR2 YFSETQ. Here the CDR3 reads CASSTGRGPGGEQTQYF. CDR3 in DNA: TGCGCCAGCAGCACCGGCAGGGGGCCTGGCGGGGAGCAGACCCAGTACTTC.

There are many counts of this clonotype. The V gene is TRBV12-3 or TRBV12-4, the J gene TRBJ2-7; D remains unclear. V lost 5 bases to trimming and J lost 3 bases, with 11 bases between them. This CDR3 spans 13 amino acids. CDR3 nucleotide sequence: TGTGCCAGCAGTCCTCGACCATACTACGAGCAGTACTTC. This encodes CASSPRPYYEQYF.

The sample holds many counts of this clonotype. V and J are TRBV4-1 and TRBJ1-5; perhaps TRBD1 as D (5 bases). CDR1 is MGHRA and CDR2 is YSYEKL in the germline V gene. The CDR3 consists of 16 residues. V was shortened by 0 bases and J by 2 bases, with 11 bases between the two germline ends. The CDR3 region has the DNA TGCGCCAGCAGCCAAGACCCGGGGGGAGGCAATCAGCCCCAGCATTTT. Protein product: CASSQDPGGGNQPQHF.